This TCR beta chain originates from a study of human T cells and chemical hapten exposure. CDR1 and CDR2 (germline): SGHRS, YFSETQ. Losses at the gene ends were 4 bases for V and 3 bases for J; bases not matched to a gene: 7. This CDR3 has 15 residues. This clonotype was picked up many times. TCRdb passed the RACE reads through MiXCR, listing each CDR3 protein once. The repertoire includes some 350,000 distinct CDR3 sequences, more than 5% of them detected once, and less than 6.5% sits in the top ten. Time point specified: patch test 2, 6 weeks after DPC sensitization. Treatment meaning: therapeutic diphenylcyclopropenone sensitization with weekly scalp DPC. Blood draws came before every patch-test application.

This material consisted of whole blood, taken in connection with sensitization to the hapten diphenylcyclopropenone (DPC). The J gene is TRBJ2-7, the V gene TRBV5-1; 10 bases agree with TRBD1. The TCR was taken from a woman aged 18 to 35 with alopecia areata. Some clones in this sample may be carry-over from other donors' samples. CDR3 sequence: CASSASGTGVYEQYF. CDR3 nucleotides: TGCGCCAGCAGCGCTTCCGGGACAGGGGTCTACGAGCAGTACTTC.